This paragraph covers one TCR beta chain sequence. The antigen this receptor binds is unknown. The input lacks base qualities; no much larger clone sits a single base away. Peripheral blood CD8+ and CD4+ T cells from healthy donors, Susac syndrome patients and multiple sclerosis patients were profiled using high-throughput TCR beta sequencing. Healthy donors were age- and sex-matched controls. Bulk CD8+ and CD4+ T cells were purified by magnetic negative isolation, while CD8+ TEMRA cells were enriched using FACS. Blood was drawn into EDTA tubes, processed within 24 hours, and PBMCs were isolated by density gradient centrifugation. PBMCs intended for TCR sequencing were cryopreserved in liquid nitrogen and thawed later in a water bath at 37 degrees C. The sorted or isolated CD4+, CD8+ and CD8+ TEMRA cells reached a purity of at least 90%. The sample belongs to a study of CD8 T cells in Susac syndrome (dated by TCRdb to 2018 to 2020). At the level of the whole study: The study used repertoire sequencing to test whether antigen drove CD8+ T cell activation and differentiation in Susac syndrome. Clonality of the CD8+ T cell repertoire was compared between roughly eleven healthy donors, about 14 Susac syndrome patients and 15 multiple sclerosis patients.

The research as a whole found: The TCR sequencing and HLA analysis was acknowledged to have included a relatively small number of individuals.

RNA was extracted with the RNeasy kit and about 0.5 to 1 ug was reverse transcribed using random hexamers. The immunoSEQ multiplex PCR assay, covering 54 Vbeta and 13 Jbeta segments, was used to amplify TCR beta CDR3 regions. PCR amplification bias was corrected by using a synthetic template baseline for primer optimization and computational correction. The authors processed their data as follows. Reads were annotated to V, D and J genes according to IMGT and were analyzed with immunoSEQ Analyzer, with only productive sequences retained. To calculate clonality, Shannon entropy was normalized by log2 of the number of productive unique sequences and then subtracted from one. Public and private clones were assessed among the 100 most prevalent clones of each patient and control. Susac-specific clones were defined as absent from healthy and MS cohorts, 1052 published viral clones and other ImmuneACCESS disease sequences. The public reads were reprocessed in TCRdb via fastp at Q25 and MiXCR, keeping in-frame beta chains. Records with the same CDR3 protein are collapsed into one entry carrying the most frequent genes and DNA. The V and J calls and clone size are TCRdb's, not the authors'. The table for this sample lists 75,000 to 100,000 distinct CDR3 sequences; 85% to 95% of them were counted only once. The ten most abundant clones make up 0.26% of the sample.

Counted from cysteine to phenylalanine, this CDR3 has 14 amino acids. The CDR3 DNA has 42 bases and is translated from base 1. Taken from the germline V gene (reference sequence), the CDR1 and CDR2 loops are PRHDT and FYEKMQ. Trimming at the junction amounts to 1 base on V and 5 bases on J, and the germline ends lie 10 bases apart. Sequencing used CD8+ T cells from PBMCs. This clonotype originated in a human donor in good health. The receptor chain draws on TRBV13 and TRBJ2-3, and TRBD2 may be the D gene, going by 6 matching bases. The DNA sequence is as follows: TGTGCCAGCAGCTTAGTACGGAGGGAAGATACGCAGTATTTT. It translates as CASSLVRREDTQYF.